Listed below are T cell receptor beta chains from one sample, sequenced in a study of T cells after yellow fever vaccination. MiXCR was run by TCRdb on the 5' RACE reads, yielding one entry per CDR3 protein. This table holds under 150,000 distinct CDR3 sequences, over 7% found once. The specimen was CD4+ T cells sorted from PBMCs, collected 5 days after the yellow fever booster vaccination. The receptors come from a man aged 25-45 years who received the YFV17D yellow fever vaccine. Each CDR3 is given with its conserved first and last residue. Each record gives: D gene, clone size, J gene, V gene, CDR3 protein, CDR3 DNA. D genes are given only for firm matches. Size is omitted from some rows. Given values are once, few, many or a class for expanded clones.

d_gene: .
abundance: many
j_gene: TRBJ2-5
v_gene: TRBV5-1
CDR3aa: CASSLNREETQYF
CDR3nt: TGCGCCAGCAGCTTGAACAGGGAAGAGACCCAGTACTTC

d_gene: .
abundance: many
j_gene: TRBJ1-3
v_gene: TRBV10-3
CDR3aa: CAISETTDGNTIYF
CDR3nt: TGTGCCATCAGTGAGACTACAGATGGAAACACCATATATTTT

d_gene: .
abundance: many
j_gene: TRBJ2-7
v_gene: TRBV29-1
CDR3aa: CSVAFRLAISYEQYF
CDR3nt: TGCAGCGTTGCGTTCAGGCTAGCTATATCCTACGAGCAGTACTTC

d_gene: .
abundance: few
j_gene: TRBJ2-2
v_gene: TRBV5-4
CDR3aa: CASSHRDRTGELFF
CDR3nt: TGTGCCAGCAGCCACAGGGATCGCACCGGGGAGCTGTTTTTT

d_gene: TRBD1
abundance: many
j_gene: TRBJ2-4
v_gene: TRBV10-3
CDR3aa: CAISREQGTKNIQYF
CDR3nt: TGTGCCATCAGCCGGGAACAGGGGACCAAAAACATTCAGTACTTC

d_gene: .
abundance: many
j_gene: TRBJ2-1
v_gene: TRBV5-1
CDR3aa: CASSLELQISYNEQFF
CDR3nt: TGCGCCAGCAGCTTGGAACTTCAGATCTCCTACAATGAGCAGTTCTTC

d_gene: .
abundance: many
j_gene: TRBJ2-5
v_gene: TRBV7-9
CDR3aa: CASSLVVQEETQYF
CDR3nt: TGTGCCAGCAGCTTAGTAGTCCAAGAAGAGACCCAGTACTTC

d_gene: .
abundance: many
j_gene: TRBJ2-5
v_gene: TRBV7-2
CDR3aa: CASSVTLKETQYF
CDR3nt: TGTGCCAGCAGCGTAACACTTAAAGAGACCCAGTACTTC

d_gene: .
abundance: many
j_gene: TRBJ2-3
v_gene: TRBV7-8
CDR3aa: CASSIPQATQYF
CDR3nt: TGTGCCAGCAGCATCCCGCAGGCCACGCAGTATTTT

d_gene: TRBD2
abundance: many
j_gene: TRBJ2-1
v_gene: TRBV12-3/TRBV12-4
CDR3aa: CASKQRTSFNEQFF
CDR3nt: TGTGCCAGCAAGCAGCGGACTAGTTTCAATGAGCAGTTCTTC

d_gene: .
abundance: many
j_gene: TRBJ1-1
v_gene: TRBV29-1
CDR3aa: CSVFLGPQNTEAFF
CDR3nt: TGCAGCGTTTTCCTGGGCCCCCAGAACACTGAAGCTTTCTTT

d_gene: .
abundance: many
j_gene: TRBJ1-5
v_gene: TRBV5-1
CDR3aa: CASSLGAANSNQPQHF
CDR3nt: TGCGCCAGCAGCTTGGGGGCAGCTAATAGCAATCAGCCCCAGCATTTT

d_gene: .
abundance: .
j_gene: TRBJ1-5
v_gene: TRBV7-2
CDR3aa: CASSPDRNQPQHF
CDR3nt: TGTGCCAGCAGCCCGGACAGAAATCAGCCCCAGCATTTT

d_gene: TRBD1
abundance: many
j_gene: TRBJ2-7
v_gene: TRBV15
CDR3aa: CATSRSGTASYEQYF
CDR3nt: TGTGCCACCAGCAGATCCGGGACAGCTTCCTACGAGCAGTACTTC

d_gene: TRBD1
abundance: many
j_gene: TRBJ2-1
v_gene: TRBV5-1
CDR3aa: CASSSDRVLNEQFF
CDR3nt: TGCGCCAGCAGCTCCGACAGGGTTTTGAATGAGCAGTTCTTC

d_gene: .
abundance: many
j_gene: TRBJ2-1
v_gene: TRBV5-1
CDR3aa: CASSVGGYNEQFF
CDR3nt: TGCGCCAGCAGCGTAGGGGGTTACAATGAGCAGTTCTTC

d_gene: TRBD2
abundance: few
j_gene: TRBJ2-1
v_gene: TRBV20-1
CDR3aa: CSARGGTSRNEQFF
CDR3nt: TGCAGTGCTAGGGGGGGGACTAGCCGCAATGAGCAGTTCTTC

d_gene: .
abundance: .
j_gene: TRBJ2-5
v_gene: TRBV5-1
CDR3aa: CASSLSEETQYF
CDR3nt: TGCGCCAGCAGTTTGTCAGAAGAGACCCAGTACTTC

d_gene: .
abundance: many
j_gene: TRBJ2-7
v_gene: TRBV19
CDR3aa: CASSIEWDYEQYF
CDR3nt: TGTGCCAGTAGTATAGAATGGGACTACGAGCAGTACTTC

d_gene: TRBD1
abundance: many
j_gene: TRBJ2-7
v_gene: TRBV29-1
CDR3aa: CSVSDRGHHEQYF
CDR3nt: TGCAGCGTTTCGGACAGGGGGCACCACGAGCAGTACTTC

d_gene: .
abundance: many
j_gene: TRBJ2-5
v_gene: TRBV20-1
CDR3aa: CSAAGETQYF
CDR3nt: TGCAGTGCCGCTGGGGAGACCCAGTACTTC

d_gene: TRBD2
abundance: many
j_gene: TRBJ2-3
v_gene: TRBV5-1
CDR3aa: CASSPVGGRAADTQYF
CDR3nt: TGCGCCAGCAGCCCCGTCGGCGGGAGGGCTGCAGATACGCAGTATTTT

d_gene: TRBD2
abundance: many
j_gene: TRBJ2-2
v_gene: TRBV12-3/TRBV12-4
CDR3aa: CASIKGLAGNTGELFF
CDR3nt: TGTGCCAGCATTAAGGGACTAGCGGGGAACACCGGGGAGCTGTTTTTT

d_gene: TRBD1
abundance: many
j_gene: TRBJ2-6
v_gene: TRBV6-2/TRBV6-3
CDR3aa: CASTQDRGGGANVLTF
CDR3nt: TGTGCCAGCACCCAAGACAGGGGAGGTGGGGCCAACGTCCTGACTTTC

d_gene: .
abundance: many
j_gene: TRBJ2-3
v_gene: TRBV11-2
CDR3aa: CASSLLTAGTPDTQYF
CDR3nt: TGTGCCAGCAGCTTGTTAACGGCCGGGACCCCAGATACGCAGTATTTT

d_gene: .
abundance: many
j_gene: TRBJ2-5
v_gene: TRBV10-3
CDR3aa: CAIRSEGETQYF
CDR3nt: TGTGCCATCAGGAGCGAGGGGGAGACCCAGTACTTC

d_gene: TRBD1
abundance: many
j_gene: TRBJ1-2
v_gene: TRBV6-5
CDR3aa: CASRGTGGSGYTF
CDR3nt: TGTGCCAGCAGGGGGACAGGGGGATCTGGCTACACCTTC

d_gene: TRBD2
abundance: many
j_gene: TRBJ2-3
v_gene: TRBV28
CDR3aa: CASSYSGKTDTQYF
CDR3nt: TGTGCCAGCAGCTATAGCGGGAAGACAGATACGCAGTATTTT

d_gene: TRBD2
abundance: many
j_gene: TRBJ2-1
v_gene: TRBV12-3/TRBV12-4
CDR3aa: CASSLTQGLAGDRHNEQFF
CDR3nt: TGTGCCAGCAGTTTAACCCAAGGACTAGCGGGAGATAGACACAATGAGCAGTTCTTC

d_gene: .
abundance: many
j_gene: TRBJ1-5
v_gene: TRBV7-2
CDR3aa: CASSRLGQPQHF
CDR3nt: TGTGCCAGCAGCAGGTTGGGCCAGCCCCAGCATTTT

d_gene: .
abundance: many
j_gene: TRBJ2-1
v_gene: TRBV12-3/TRBV12-4
CDR3aa: CASSFTYPYNEQFF
CDR3nt: TGTGCCAGCAGTTTCACGTACCCGTACAATGAGCAGTTCTTC

d_gene: .
abundance: many
j_gene: TRBJ2-7
v_gene: TRBV7-2
CDR3aa: CASSLSDMNGEQYF
CDR3nt: TGTGCCAGCAGCTTGTCGGACATGAATGGGGAGCAGTACTTC

d_gene: .
abundance: many
j_gene: TRBJ2-3
v_gene: TRBV24-1
CDR3aa: CATKTRDTDTQYF
CDR3nt: TGTGCCACCAAGACCCGGGACACAGATACGCAGTATTTT

d_gene: TRBD1
abundance: many
j_gene: TRBJ1-3
v_gene: TRBV7-9
CDR3aa: CASSGRDRGYGNTIYF
CDR3nt: TGTGCCAGCAGCGGCCGGGACAGGGGGTACGGAAACACCATATATTTT

d_gene: .
abundance: many
j_gene: TRBJ2-5
v_gene: TRBV15
CDR3aa: CATSRGTAQETQYF
CDR3nt: TGTGCCACCAGCAGAGGGACAGCTCAAGAGACCCAGTACTTC

d_gene: .
abundance: many
j_gene: TRBJ2-7
v_gene: TRBV18
CDR3aa: CASSPIIDDEQYF
CDR3nt: TGTGCCAGCTCACCAATCATTGACGACGAGCAGTACTTC

d_gene: TRBD2
abundance: many
j_gene: TRBJ2-1
v_gene: TRBV20-1
CDR3aa: CSARKAGGPHEQFF
CDR3nt: TGCAGTGCTAGGAAAGCGGGAGGGCCCCATGAGCAGTTCTTC

d_gene: TRBD2
abundance: many
j_gene: TRBJ2-7
v_gene: TRBV20-1
CDR3aa: CSADVRAGAARGYEQYF
CDR3nt: TGCAGTGCTGACGTACGGGCTGGGGCGGCGCGGGGGTACGAGCAGTACTTC

d_gene: .
abundance: many
j_gene: TRBJ2-3
v_gene: TRBV7-2
CDR3aa: CASSSGTALSTQYF
CDR3nt: TGTGCCAGCAGCTCCGGGACTGCCTTATCAACGCAGTATTTT

d_gene: TRBD1
abundance: many
j_gene: TRBJ2-3
v_gene: TRBV7-6
CDR3aa: CASSSGTGRLTDTQYF
CDR3nt: TGTGCCAGCAGCTCGGGGACAGGAAGGCTCACAGATACGCAGTATTTT

d_gene: .
abundance: many
j_gene: TRBJ2-3
v_gene: TRBV10-2
CDR3aa: CASSAGGVGTDTQYF
CDR3nt: TGCGCCAGCAGCGCCGGGGGAGTTGGCACAGATACGCAGTATTTT

d_gene: .
abundance: .
j_gene: TRBJ2-7
v_gene: TRBV6-6
CDR3aa: CASSYTEQYF
CDR3nt: TGTGCCAGCAGTTACACCGAGCAGTACTTC

d_gene: .
abundance: many
j_gene: TRBJ2-1
v_gene: TRBV9
CDR3aa: CASSAAGEQFF
CDR3nt: TGTGCCAGCAGCGCGGCTGGTGAGCAGTTCTTC

d_gene: TRBD2
abundance: many
j_gene: TRBJ2-1
v_gene: TRBV5-4
CDR3aa: CASSSQTSARTYNEQFF
CDR3nt: TGTGCCAGCAGCTCACAGACTAGCGCCCGAACCTACAATGAGCAGTTCTTC

d_gene: TRBD2
abundance: many
j_gene: TRBJ2-1
v_gene: TRBV6-2/TRBV6-3
CDR3aa: CASSYPAGGSDEQFF
CDR3nt: TGTGCCAGCAGTTACCCCGCGGGGGGATCGGATGAGCAGTTCTTC

d_gene: TRBD2
abundance: .
j_gene: TRBJ2-1
v_gene: TRBV3-1
CDR3aa: CACSQEPFALAEQFF
CDR3nt: TGTGCCTGCAGCCAAGAGCCCTTCGCACTAGCGGAACAGTTCTTC

d_gene: TRBD2
abundance: many
j_gene: TRBJ2-5
v_gene: TRBV9
CDR3aa: CASSGGPSSGSRETQYF
CDR3nt: TGTGCCAGCAGCGGGGGCCCCTCTAGCGGGAGTCGAGAGACCCAGTACTTC

d_gene: TRBD2
abundance: many
j_gene: TRBJ2-7
v_gene: TRBV7-8
CDR3aa: CASSPGGRVYEQYF
CDR3nt: TGTGCCAGCAGCCCGGGAGGGAGAGTTTACGAGCAGTACTTC

d_gene: .
abundance: many
j_gene: TRBJ1-5
v_gene: TRBV19
CDR3aa: CASSIWGQSNQPQHF
CDR3nt: TGTGCCAGTAGTATATGGGGGCAGAGCAATCAGCCCCAGCATTTT

d_gene: .
abundance: many
j_gene: TRBJ1-1
v_gene: TRBV20-1
CDR3aa: CSASSVQGGGAFF
CDR3nt: TGCAGTGCTAGTTCTGTCCAGGGAGGGGGAGCTTTCTTT

d_gene: .
abundance: many
j_gene: TRBJ2-7
v_gene: TRBV28
CDR3aa: CASSKRVTEQYF
CDR3nt: TGTGCCAGCAGCAAAAGGGTGACCGAGCAGTACTTC

d_gene: .
abundance: many
j_gene: TRBJ2-7
v_gene: TRBV25-1
CDR3aa: CASSSRHDSASYEQYF
CDR3nt: TGTGCCAGCAGTTCTCGGCACGACAGCGCATCCTACGAGCAGTACTTC

d_gene: .
abundance: many
j_gene: TRBJ1-2
v_gene: TRBV7-2
CDR3aa: CASSLDGSGYGYTF
CDR3nt: TGTGCCAGCAGCTTAGATGGTTCGGGATATGGCTACACCTTC